This entry concerns a single TCR beta chain. Sample-barcoded 5' priming and a J-beta primer mix drove a second PCR of about 6 to 12 cycles. TCRdb reanalysed the 5' RACE reads using MiXCR and keeps one entry per CDR3 protein. The table lists about a million distinct CDR3 sequences, roughly 51% of them singletons. This specimen comes from a study of blood T cells in healthy people across ages. The CDR3 runs 15 residues. The V and J ends lost 2 bases and 4 bases, in that order; junction bases with no gene match: 3. Per germline, CDR1 MDHEN and CDR2 SYDVKM. Sequencing was performed on blood. The receptor was isolated from a woman aged 55-69 years in good health. The rearrangement joins TRBV28 to TRBJ1-2; the match to TRBD1 covers 11 bases. DNA of the CDR3: TGTGCCAGCAGTTTAGGAGGGACAGGGGGCTATGGCTACACCTTC. Amino acids: CASSLGGTGGYGYTF.